This T cell receptor beta chain appears in the sequencing data of a study of radiotherapy plus CTLA-4 blockade in lung cancer. Repertoires were generated with immunoSEQ multiplex PCR, while TCRdb's copy carries only in-frame clones and drops some. In the table there are more than 80,000 clones, more than 75% of which are singletons. Germline lookup yields CDR1 GTSNPN and CDR2 SVGIG (reference sequence). Trimming took 0 bases from V and 0 from J, leaving 14 bases between them. The CDR3 runs to 16 residues. This receptor was taken from a human donor with non-small cell lung cancer that progressed on radiotherapy plus ipilimumab. Some clones in this sample may be carry-over from other donors' samples. The sequencing used peripheral blood, collected from a patient treated with radiotherapy plus ipilimumab. The chain carries TRBV30 and TRBJ1-2; maybe TRBD1 (5 bases). The CDR3, as DNA: TGTGCCTGGAGTGTAGCTAGGGACGGGTCTAACTATGGCTACACCTTC. Protein product: CAWSVARDGSNYGYTF.